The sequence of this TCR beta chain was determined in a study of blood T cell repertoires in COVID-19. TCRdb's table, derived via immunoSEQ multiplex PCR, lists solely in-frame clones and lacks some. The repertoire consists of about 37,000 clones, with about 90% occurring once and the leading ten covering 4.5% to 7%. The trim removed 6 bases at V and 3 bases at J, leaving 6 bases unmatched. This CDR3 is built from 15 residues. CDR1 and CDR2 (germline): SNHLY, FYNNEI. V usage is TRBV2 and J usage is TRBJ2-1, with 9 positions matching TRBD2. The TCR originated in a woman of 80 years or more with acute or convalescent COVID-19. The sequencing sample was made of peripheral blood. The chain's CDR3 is CASRPGLAYYNEQFF. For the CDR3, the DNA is TGTGCCAGCAGGCCAGGACTAGCGTACTACAATGAGCAGTTCTTC.